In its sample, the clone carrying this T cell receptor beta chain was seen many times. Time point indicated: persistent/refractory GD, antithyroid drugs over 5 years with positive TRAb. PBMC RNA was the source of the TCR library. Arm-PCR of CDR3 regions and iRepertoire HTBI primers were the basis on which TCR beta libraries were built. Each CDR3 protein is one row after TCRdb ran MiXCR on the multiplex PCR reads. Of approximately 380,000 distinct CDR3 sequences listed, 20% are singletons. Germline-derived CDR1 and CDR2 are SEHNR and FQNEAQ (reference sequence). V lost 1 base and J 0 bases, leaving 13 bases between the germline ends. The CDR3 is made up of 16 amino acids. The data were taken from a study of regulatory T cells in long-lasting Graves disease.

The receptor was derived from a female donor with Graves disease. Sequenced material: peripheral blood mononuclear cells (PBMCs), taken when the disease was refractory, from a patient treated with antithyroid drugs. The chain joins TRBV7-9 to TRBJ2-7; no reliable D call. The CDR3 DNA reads TGTGCCAGCAGCTTAGGGGCCCCCGACGGCTCCTACGAGCAGTACTTC. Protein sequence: CASSLGAPDGSYEQYF.